Sequencing of this T cell receptor (beta chain) was carried out in a study of OX40 agonist ivuxolimab in advanced cancers. Study observations and caveats: Clonal expansion from baseline to week 6 occurred in both CD4+ and CD8+ T cells.

Profiling relied on immunoSEQ multiplex PCR, and the TCRdb table lists in-frame clones only, not all of them. The profile covers approximately 61,000 clones, with about four fifths appearing a single time and around 1.3% taken by the ten largest. Details on this clone: Its specificity is not known.

Per the germline V gene, CDR1 is SGHTA and CDR2 is FQGNSA. CDR3 length: 14 residues. Trimming took 3 bases from V and 7 from J; bases not matched to a gene: 6. The material was CD4+ or CD8+ T cells sorted from blood, obtained in a trial of the OX40 agonist ivuxolimab. This sequence was found in an adult with an advanced solid tumor such as melanoma, head and neck, liver or kidney cancer. V usage is TRBV7-2 and J usage is TRBJ1-2; TRBD1 aligns across 9 bases. CDR3 nucleotides: TGTGCCAGCAGCTTGGGGGACAGGGCAACTGGCTACACCTTC. It specifies CASSLGDRATGYTF.